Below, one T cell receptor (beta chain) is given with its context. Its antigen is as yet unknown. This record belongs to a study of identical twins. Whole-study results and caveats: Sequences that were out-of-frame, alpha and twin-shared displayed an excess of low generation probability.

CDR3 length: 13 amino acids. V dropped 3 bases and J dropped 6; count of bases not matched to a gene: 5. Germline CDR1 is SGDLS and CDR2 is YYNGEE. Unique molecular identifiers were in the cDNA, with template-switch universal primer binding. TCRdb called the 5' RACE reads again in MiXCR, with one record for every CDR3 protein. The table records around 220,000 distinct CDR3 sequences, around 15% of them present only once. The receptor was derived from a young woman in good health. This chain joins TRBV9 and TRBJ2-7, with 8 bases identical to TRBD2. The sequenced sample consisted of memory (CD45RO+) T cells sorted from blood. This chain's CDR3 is CASSAQTSGEQYF. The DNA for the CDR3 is TGTGCCAGCAGCGCACAAACTAGCGGCGAGCAGTACTTC. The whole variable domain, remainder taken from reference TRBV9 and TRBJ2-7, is DSGVTQTPKHLITATGQRVTLRCSPRSGDLSVYWYQQSLDQGLQFLIQYYNGEERAKGNILERFSAQQFPDLHSELNLSSLELGDSALYFCASSAQTSGEQYFGPGTRLTVT.